These 25 T cell receptor beta chains came from one sample sequenced in a study of T-cell memory formation after mild COVID-19. TCRdb reanalysed the 5' RACE reads using MiXCR and keeps one entry per CDR3 protein. This sample has a few hundred thousand distinct CDR3 sequences; roughly 21% occur once, and the top ten carry about 12%. The sample was PBMCs or a T cell subset sorted from them (not recorded which). These receptors originate from an adult woman who had mild COVID-19 (a few samples of this study predate the infection). Cell type and time point are not known.

A few counts support this clonotype. This rearrangement joins TRBV7-2 to TRBJ2-3, with TRBD1 identical over 10 bases. J was trimmed by 1 base and V by 2 bases; bases with no gene match: 3. The CDR3 spans 16 residues. Per the germline V gene, CDR1 is SGHTA and CDR2 is FQGNSA. CDR3 DNA: TGTGCCAGCAGCTTATCGGGGACAGGGGGCACAGATACGCAGTATTTT. Its translation: CASSLSGTGGTDTQYF.

This clonotype has just a few counts. The J gene is TRBJ1-1, the V gene TRBV6-6; TRBD1 might be the D (5 bases). V gave up 6 bases and J gave up 2 bases, with 10 bases separating them. The V gene's germline CDR1 is MNHNY and CDR2 SVGAGI (reference sequence). The CDR3 contains 13 residues. This chain's CDR3 is CASRLGVNTEAFF. CDR3 DNA: TGTGCCAGCAGATTGGGGGTAAACACTGAAGCTTTCTTT.

The table lists this clonotype with many counts. The rearrangement joins TRBV7-9 to TRBJ2-7; TRBD1 matches 7 bases. CDR1 and CDR2 (germline): SEHNR, FQNEAQ (reference sequence). This CDR3 has 16 residues. V trimming: 0 bases; J trimming: 4 bases; junction bases outside the gene matches: 9. The CDR3 DNA reads TGTGCCAGCAGCTTAGCGACCTCAGGGGGTGTATACGAGCAGTACTTC. Translation gives CASSLATSGGVYEQYF.

V and J are TRBV10-3 and TRBJ1-1; 8 bases align to TRBD1. Germline V gene sequence: CDR1 ENHRY, CDR2 SYGVKD. CDR3 length: 15 residues. Trimming cost V 2 bases and J 1 base; bases outside gene matches: 3. The CDR3 DNA reads as TGTGCCATCAGTGAGACGGGACAGGAGAACACTGAAGCTTTCTTT. Translated: CAISETGQENTEAFF.

The chain combines TRBV7-8 with TRBJ2-5; D unresolved. This CDR3 spans 18 amino acids. In germline, CDR1 is SGHVS, CDR2 FQNEAQ. V was shortened by 0 bases and J by 1 base, with 18 bases between the two germline ends. The chain's CDR3 is CASSLAPILVGAQETQYF. The CDR3 nucleotides read TGTGCCAGCAGCTTAGCCCCCATTCTTGTTGGAGCCCAAGAGACCCAGTACTTC.

This clonotype was seen only a few times. The rearrangement joins TRBV9 to TRBJ1-2; D remains unclear. This CDR3 has 16 amino acids. From germline, CDR1 is SGDLS and CDR2 YYNGEE. The ends were cut back, 0 bases at V and 4 bases at J, with 16 bases in the middle. The DNA of the CDR3 is TGTGCCAGCAGCGTAGTGGAGAGCGCAGTGGGCTATGGCTACACCTTC. Translating it yields CASSVVESAVGYGYTF.

At least ten counts were recorded for this clonotype. The rearrangement uses TRBV11-1 and TRBJ2-3, with D perhaps being TRBD1 or TRBD2 (5 bases each). Germline-derived CDR1 and CDR2 are SGHAT and FQDESV (reference sequence). The CDR3 runs 14 residues. Trimming pared 0 bases from V and 1 base from J, leaving 5 bases between. Here the CDR3 reads CASSLAGRTDTQYF. DNA for the CDR3: TGTGCCAGCAGCTTAGCGGGACGCACAGATACGCAGTATTTT.

Only a few counts were recorded for this clonotype. The chain links TRBV12-3 or TRBV12-4 to TRBJ1-1; D call uncertain. V lost 7 bases, J lost 0 bases, and 12 bases lay in between. The CDR3 has 14 residues. CDR3 residues: CASTLRQLNTEAFF. CDR3 sequence (DNA): TGTGCCAGCACCTTAAGGCAGTTGAACACTGAAGCTTTCTTT.

This clonotype showed up just a few times. J is TRBJ2-5 and V is TRBV20-1; D uncertain. The CDR3 length is 10 residues. From germline, CDR1 is DFQATT and CDR2 SNEGSKA (reference sequence). Trimming pared 5 bases from V and 5 bases from J, leaving 6 bases between. CDR3 sequence reads: CSAVRETQYF. The CDR3 DNA is TGCAGTGCTGTGAGGGAGACCCAGTACTTC.

The genes are TRBV5-1 and TRBJ2-7; 9 bases align to TRBD2. Per the germline V gene, CDR1 is SGHRS and CDR2 is YFSETQ. The V gene end was trimmed by 5 bases and the J gene end by 7 bases; junction bases not matched to a gene: 10. CDR3 length: 14 residues. CDR3: CASRLAGAMGEQYF. In nucleotides, the CDR3 is TGCGCCAGCAGGTTAGCGGGAGCGATGGGGGAGCAGTACTTC.

The rearrangement joins TRBV7-2 to TRBJ2-7, with D perhaps matching TRBD1 (6 bases). Trimming took 4 bases from V and 3 from J, leaving 16 bases between them. The CDR3 has 15 amino acids. In germline, CDR1 is SGHTA, CDR2 FQGNSA. The CDR3 protein is CASSSVPGRGYEQYF. DNA of the CDR3: TGTGCCAGCAGCTCTGTCCCGGGCAGGGGCTACGAGCAGTACTTC.

There are a few counts of this clonotype. The CDR3 reads CASSLRWTGLRTQPQHF. DNA of the CDR3: TGTGCCAGCAGCCTACGATGGACAGGGCTGAGGACTCAGCCCCAGCATTTT. The chain recombines TRBV21-1 with TRBJ1-5; the tabulated D call, TRBD1, remains unverified against the DNA. TRBV21-1 is classified as a pseudogene. The CDR3 loop spans 17 amino acids.

The chain carries TRBV2 and TRBJ2-7; 7 nucleotides line up with TRBD1. V trimming: 5 bases; J trimming: 4 bases; junction bases outside the gene matches: 11. The CDR3 is made up of 15 amino acids. The germline gives CDR1 SNHLY, CDR2 FYNNEI. The CDR3: CASSRQGVRGYEQYF. CDR3 nucleotides: TGTGCCAGCAGTAGACAGGGTGTAAGGGGATACGAGCAGTACTTC.

The chain links TRBV5-4 to TRBJ2-7; 9 bases map to TRBD2. The germline gives CDR1 SGHNT, CDR2 YYREEE (reference sequence). The CDR3 consists of 15 residues. Unmatched junction bases numbered 8, after V lost 3 bases and J lost 4 bases. CDR3 sequence reads: CASSSKLAGLYEQYF. The CDR3 nucleotides read TGTGCCAGCAGCTCGAAACTAGCGGGCTTGTACGAGCAGTACTTC.

The V gene is TRBV5-1, the J gene TRBJ2-1; no reliable D call. Trimming cost V 5 bases and J 0 bases, with 9 bases left between them. Germline V gives CDR1 SGHRS, CDR2 YFSETQ. The CDR3 loop spans 14 amino acids. The CDR3 loop is CASRVGSSYNEQFF. The CDR3 DNA is TGCGCCAGCAGGGTGGGCTCCTCCTACAATGAGCAGTTCTTC.

This clonotype appeared a few times. The chain carries TRBV7-2 and TRBJ2-5; 11 nucleotides agree with TRBD2. CDR1 is SGHTA, CDR2 FQGNSA, per germline. The V gene end was trimmed by 1 base and the J gene end by 9 bases; junction bases not matched to a gene: 10. CDR3 length: 16 amino acids. The CDR3 nucleotides read TGTGCCAGCAGCTTAGGTGGGACTAGCGGACCAATGTCCCAGTACTTC. Residues: CASSLGGTSGPMSQYF.

The CDR3 DNA is TGTGCCAGCGCCCCACTAGCGGGGTCCACAGATACGCAGTATTTT. It yields the protein CASAPLAGSTDTQYF. The chain employs TRBV5-5 and TRBJ2-3; 10 nucleotides align to TRBD2. CDR1 and CDR2 (germline): SGHKS, YYEKEE (reference sequence). CDR3 size: 15 residues. With 7 bases clipped from V and 2 bases from J, the junction kept 7 bases outside the gene matches.

This clonotype was counted a few times. The rearrangement joins TRBV18 to TRBJ1-2, with a weak D call TRBD1 (6 bases). V lost 2 bases to trimming and J lost 4 bases, with 8 bases between them. The CDR3 is 13 amino acids. Germline CDR1 reads KGHSH; CDR2 reads LQKENI. CDR3 DNA sequence: TGTGCCAGCTCACCAAAGGACAGCTATGGCTACACCTTC. This encodes CASSPKDSYGYTF.

This clonotype was counted only a few times. V gene TRBV5-1 combines with J gene TRBJ2-3; TRBD2 aligns across 9 bases. Germline V gene lookup returns CDR1 SGHRS and CDR2 YFSETQ. This CDR3 has 18 residues. Trimming cost V 3 bases and J 3 bases; bases outside gene matches: 14. The CDR3 loop reads CASSSGLGASGKTDTQYF. CDR3 DNA: TGCGCCAGCAGCTCCGGCCTGGGGGCTAGCGGGAAGACAGATACGCAGTATTTT.

This sequence joins TRBV5-1 and TRBJ2-7; D is possibly TRBD1 (6 bases). Germline V CDR1 and CDR2: SGHRS, YFSETQ. The V end was cut by 2 bases, the J end by 2 bases, with 14 bases between. The CDR3 runs to 15 residues. Here the CDR3 DNA reads TGCGCCAGCAGCTTTTTGATCGGACAGCCCTACGAGCAGTACTTC. It specifies CASSFLIGQPYEQYF.

This clonotype appeared a single time. The gene calls are TRBV5-1 and TRBJ1-2; D is unresolved. Germline V CDR1 and CDR2: SGHRS, YFSETQ. Between the trimmed V and J ends, which lost 4 bases and 5 bases, there was a span of 18 bases. This CDR3 is 15 amino acids long. The CDR3 region is CASSAGSSSLYGYTF. For the CDR3, the DNA is TGCGCCAGCAGCGCCGGGTCCTCATCTCTTTATGGCTACACCTTC.

The J gene is TRBJ2-5, the V gene TRBV7-2; D call uncertain. CDR1 and CDR2 (germline): SGHTA, FQGNSA. This CDR3 has 14 amino acids. V lost 1 base to trimming and J lost 3 bases, with 9 bases between them. The CDR3 loop reads CASSLVSGKETQYF. The CDR3 region has the DNA TGTGCCAGCAGCTTAGTCAGTGGGAAAGAGACCCAGTACTTC.

The chain's CDR3 is CASSFGVGDRGRRLAAYEQYF. For the CDR3, the DNA is TGTGCCAGCAGTTTCGGGGTAGGGGACAGGGGGCGACGACTCGCGGCCTACGAGCAGTACTTC. V is TRBV12-3 or TRBV12-4 and J is TRBJ2-7; 12 bases agree with TRBD1. The trim removed 3 bases at V and 2 bases at J, leaving 20 bases unmatched. This CDR3 has 21 residues.

This clonotype appeared a few times. The chain uses TRBV19 and TRBJ1-2; no clear D. V was clipped by 4 bases and J by 0 bases, with 9 bases between them. Germline loops: CDR1 LNHDA, CDR2 SQIVND (reference sequence). The CDR3 totals 14 residues. The CDR3 sequence: CASSTGSTNYGYTF. The CDR3 DNA reads TGTGCCAGTAGTACGGGGAGTACTAACTATGGCTACACCTTC.

The chain carries TRBV7-8 and TRBJ2-7, with 7 bases identical to TRBD2. The ends lost 2 bases at V and 3 bases at J; junction bases unmatched: 7. Germline values: CDR1 SGHVS, CDR2 FQNEAQ. The CDR3 consists of 15 residues. The DNA for the CDR3 is TGTGCCAGCAGCTTACCTCTGCGGGAGTACTACGAGCAGTACTTC. Translation: CASSLPLREYYEQYF.